This T cell receptor beta chain was recorded in a study of sequential checkpoint blockade in melanoma. Overall study: Randomization was 1:1 between first-line nivolumab→ipilimumab and ipilimumab→nivolumab. Both treatment sequences were followed by maintenance nivolumab.

Per germline, CDR1 LGHNA and CDR2 YSLEER. The CDR3 is 17 amino acids. V lost 0 bases to trimming and J lost 4 bases; unmatched junction nucleotides: 8. This clone has a handful of counts. This sample's treatment: randomized to nivolumab then ipilimumab (arm A) or the reverse (arm B). No patient had prior DNA-damaging chemotherapy. PBMC sorting kept live CD3+CD8+ cells without CD19 or CD56. Only in-frame clones appear in the TCRdb table, and some are missing; sequencing was by immunoSEQ multiplex PCR. The sample lists some 17,000 clones, 55% to 75% occurring once. The clonotype originates from a human donor with melanoma. This specimen was CD8+ T cells sorted from blood (inferred from file names), taken from a patient given nivolumab and ipilimumab in sequence. The chain joins TRBV4-3 to TRBJ2-1, with 8 bases aligning to TRBD2. CDR3 sequence (DNA): TGCGCCAGCAGCCAAGATCCGTGGAGCGGGAGTTACAATGAGCAGTTCTTC. Protein sequence: CASSQDPWSGSYNEQFF.